This T cell receptor beta chain was recovered during a study of T cell responses to AZD1222 COVID-19 vaccine. The germline gives CDR1 SQVTM, CDR2 ANQGSEA. Germline trimming cut 3 bases from V and 0 bases from J; bases unmatched to any gene: 1. This CDR3 spans 15 amino acids. This table comes from immunoSEQ multiplex PCR, and its TCRdb copy is limited to in-frame clones, with some not included. The profile covers approximately 61,000 clones, with roughly four fifths appearing a single time and roughly 25% taken by the ten largest. Of note for this clone: This CDR3 is also generated by other DNA sequences in the sample.

The gene calls are TRBV29-1 and TRBJ2-1; 11 positions match TRBD2. The sample was peripheral blood, taken 28 days after the second AZD1222 dose. This receptor was obtained from an adult who received the AZD1222 COVID-19 vaccine. The CDR3 sequence is CSVDGLAGSYNEQFF. CDR3 nucleotide sequence: TGCAGCGTTGATGGACTAGCGGGCTCCTACAATGAGCAGTTCTTC.